This is a list of T cell receptor beta chains from one sample in a study of OX40 agonist ivuxolimab in advanced cancers. Sequencing was performed with immunoSEQ multiplex PCR; in TCRdb, only in-frame clones are kept and a portion is missing. This repertoire shows 50,000 to 60,000 clones, about nine tenths found once; its top ten account for 14%. The sample in question was CD4+ or CD8+ T cells sorted from blood, obtained in a trial of the OX40 agonist ivuxolimab. These receptors originate from an adult with an advanced solid tumor such as melanoma, head and neck, liver or kidney cancer. Each CDR3 is given with its conserved first and last residue. The D gene is left open where the match is weak. Clone size is not always given. Where it is, it says once, few, many or a class for expanded clones.

V gene: TRBV30
D gene: TRBD1
clone size: NA
J gene: TRBJ1-6
CDR3 protein: CAWSQGGRPPLHF
CDR3 DNA: TGTGCCTGGAGTCAGGGGGGTAGGCCACCCCTCCACTTT

V gene: TRBV5-4
D gene: TRBD2
clone size: NA
J gene: TRBJ2-1
CDR3 protein: CASSPWGGRVDEQFF
CDR3 DNA: TGTGCCAGCAGCCCTTGGGGGGGACGGGTCGATGAGCAGTTCTTC

V gene: TRBV29-1
D gene: NA
clone size: NA
J gene: TRBJ1-2
CDR3 protein: CSVEEERAAYYGYTF
CDR3 DNA: TGCAGCGTTGAAGAGGAGCGGGCAGCTTACTATGGCTACACCTTC

V gene: TRBV13
D gene: NA
clone size: NA
J gene: TRBJ2-7
CDR3 protein: CASSLGRHHSYEQYF
CDR3 DNA: TGTGCCAGCAGCTTAGGAAGACACCACTCCTACGAGCAGTACTTC

V gene: TRBV4-2
D gene: NA
clone size: NA
J gene: TRBJ2-7
CDR3 protein: CASSPGATYEQYF
CDR3 DNA: TGTGCCAGCAGCCCAGGGGCCACCTACGAGCAGTACTTC

V gene: TRBV7-6
D gene: NA
clone size: NA
J gene: TRBJ2-5
CDR3 protein: CASSYPHDGPQETQYF
CDR3 DNA: TGTGCCAGCAGCTATCCACATGACGGCCCCCAAGAGACCCAGTACTTC

V gene: TRBV28
D gene: TRBD1
clone size: NA
J gene: TRBJ2-2
CDR3 protein: CASSLSLDRDTGELFF
CDR3 DNA: TGTGCCAGCAGTTTAAGTCTGGACAGGGACACCGGGGAGCTGTTTTTT

V gene: TRBV9
D gene: NA
clone size: NA
J gene: TRBJ2-3
CDR3 protein: CASSTELDTQYF
CDR3 DNA: TGTGCCAGCAGCACAGAACTAGATACGCAGTATTTT

V gene: TRBV7-8
D gene: TRBD1
clone size: NA
J gene: TRBJ2-2
CDR3 protein: CASSLVGGSTGELFF
CDR3 DNA: TGTGCCAGCAGCTTGGTAGGGGGCAGCACCGGGGAGCTGTTTTTT

V gene: TRBV27
D gene: TRBD2
clone size: NA
J gene: TRBJ2-3
CDR3 protein: CASSILGGAEDTQYF
CDR3 DNA: TGTGCCAGCAGTATCCTCGGGGGGGCCGAAGATACGCAGTATTTT

V gene: TRBV6-5
D gene: NA
clone size: few
J gene: TRBJ1-2
CDR3 protein: CASSYSMDSGYTF
CDR3 DNA: TGTGCCAGCAGTTACTCGATGGACAGTGGCTACACCTTC

V gene: TRBV19
D gene: NA
clone size: NA
J gene: TRBJ1-1
CDR3 protein: CASSGGRAFF
CDR3 DNA: TGTGCCAGTAGTGGGGGTCGAGCTTTCTTT

V gene: TRBV5-5
D gene: NA
clone size: few
J gene: TRBJ1-1
CDR3 protein: CASSLGLGTGSTEAFF
CDR3 DNA: TGTGCCAGCAGCTTGGGGCTCGGAACGGGGAGCACTGAAGCTTTCTTT

V gene: TRBV7-6
D gene: TRBD1
clone size: NA
J gene: TRBJ2-7
CDR3 protein: CASSPLNRGRIYEQYF
CDR3 DNA: TGTGCCAGCAGCCCATTGAACAGGGGGCGAATCTACGAGCAGTACTTC

V gene: TRBV30
D gene: NA
clone size: NA
J gene: TRBJ1-5
CDR3 protein: CAWSMGASNQPQHF
CDR3 DNA: TGTGCCTGGTCCATGGGTGCAAGCAATCAGCCCCAGCATTTT

V gene: TRBV7-3
D gene: TRBD1
clone size: NA
J gene: TRBJ1-1
CDR3 protein: CASSVTGGNTEAFF
CDR3 DNA: TGTGCCAGCAGCGTGACAGGGGGGAACACTGAAGCTTTCTTT

V gene: TRBV20-1
D gene: NA
clone size: NA
J gene: TRBJ1-1
CDR3 protein: CSARAGTEAFF
CDR3 DNA: TGCAGTGCTAGAGCAGGCACTGAAGCTTTCTTT

V gene: TRBV7-9
D gene: NA
clone size: once
J gene: TRBJ2-7
CDR3 protein: CASSPPGRTYEQYF
CDR3 DNA: TGTGCCAGCAGCCCGCCCGGCCGAACCTACGAGCAGTACTTC

V gene: TRBV6-5
D gene: NA
clone size: NA
J gene: TRBJ1-1
CDR3 protein: CASSYESGPSNTEAFF
CDR3 DNA: TGTGCCAGCAGTTACGAGTCCGGGCCTTCGAACACTGAAGCTTTCTTT

V gene: TRBV2
D gene: NA
clone size: NA
J gene: TRBJ2-1
CDR3 protein: CASILGGVLYNEQFF
CDR3 DNA: TGTGCCAGCATCCTCGGAGGGGTTTTGTACAATGAGCAGTTCTTC

V gene: TRBV7-9
D gene: TRBD1
clone size: NA
J gene: TRBJ1-2
CDR3 protein: CASSYSGGYYGYTF
CDR3 DNA: TGTGCCAGCAGCTATTCAGGGGGCTACTATGGCTACACCTTC

V gene: TRBV6-1
D gene: NA
clone size: many
J gene: TRBJ1-1
CDR3 protein: CATSTDLNTEAFF
CDR3 DNA: TGTGCCACGTCGACAGATTTGAACACTGAAGCTTTCTTT

V gene: TRBV4-1
D gene: TRBD2
clone size: NA
J gene: TRBJ2-1
CDR3 protein: CASSFSTSGGMGNEQFF
CDR3 DNA: TGCGCCAGCAGCTTCTCGACTAGCGGGGGCATGGGCAATGAGCAGTTCTTC

V gene: TRBV6-6
D gene: NA
clone size: NA
J gene: TRBJ2-7
CDR3 protein: CASSYSLSDTYEQYF
CDR3 DNA: TGTGCCAGCAGTTACTCACTATCGGATACCTACGAGCAGTACTTC

V gene: TRBV4-3
D gene: TRBD2
clone size: NA
J gene: TRBJ2-1
CDR3 protein: CASSQDHPSGGAEYNEQFF
CDR3 DNA: TGCGCCAGCAGCCAAGATCACCCCAGCGGGGGGGCCGAGTACAATGAGCAGTTCTTC

V gene: TRBV9
D gene: NA
clone size: NA
J gene: TRBJ2-7
CDR3 protein: CASSVGGEQYF
CDR3 DNA: TGTGCCAGCAGCGTAGGTGGCGAGCAGTACTTC

V gene: TRBV7-9
D gene: NA
clone size: NA
J gene: TRBJ1-3
CDR3 protein: CASSLGGRGNTIYF
CDR3 DNA: TGTGCCAGCAGCTTAGGGGGGAGAGGAAACACCATATATTTT

V gene: TRBV4-3
D gene: TRBD1
clone size: NA
J gene: TRBJ1-5
CDR3 protein: CASSQLTGLDQPQHF
CDR3 DNA: TGCGCCAGCAGCCAGCTGACAGGGTTAGATCAGCCCCAGCATTTT

V gene: TRBV14
D gene: NA
clone size: NA
J gene: TRBJ2-2
CDR3 protein: CASSQAERDRSPGELFF
CDR3 DNA: TGTGCCAGCAGCCAAGCCGAGCGGGACAGGAGTCCCGGGGAGCTGTTTTTT

V gene: TRBV5-1
D gene: TRBD1
clone size: once
J gene: TRBJ1-1
CDR3 protein: CASSWTGVYTEAFF
CDR3 DNA: TGCGCCAGCAGCTGGACAGGAGTATATACTGAAGCTTTCTTT

V gene: TRBV5-6
D gene: NA
clone size: NA
J gene: TRBJ1-5
CDR3 protein: CASSFGAGNQPQHF
CDR3 DNA: TGTGCCAGCAGCTTCGGGGCAGGCAATCAGCCCCAGCATTTT

V gene: TRBV10-2
D gene: NA
clone size: NA
J gene: TRBJ2-2
CDR3 protein: CASSEPGGLNTGELFF
CDR3 DNA: TGCGCCAGCAGTGAGCCCGGGGGGCTCAACACCGGGGAGCTGTTTTTT

V gene: TRBV4-1
D gene: NA
clone size: NA
J gene: TRBJ2-7
CDR3 protein: CASSHGSGTYEQYF
CDR3 DNA: TGCGCCAGCAGCCATGGGTCGGGTACCTACGAGCAGTACTTC

V gene: TRBV13
D gene: TRBD2
clone size: NA
J gene: TRBJ2-3
CDR3 protein: CASSLWASGVTDTQYF
CDR3 DNA: TGTGCCAGCAGCTTATGGGCTAGCGGGGTGACAGATACGCAGTATTTT

V gene: TRBV11-2
D gene: NA
clone size: few
J gene: TRBJ2-1
CDR3 protein: CASSLDRDGYNEQFF
CDR3 DNA: TGTGCCAGCAGCTTAGACAGGGACGGCTACAATGAGCAGTTCTTC

V gene: TRBV7-9
D gene: NA
clone size: NA
J gene: TRBJ2-5
CDR3 protein: CASSSLDSETQYF
CDR3 DNA: TGTGCCAGCAGCTCCCTGGACTCGGAGACCCAGTACTTC